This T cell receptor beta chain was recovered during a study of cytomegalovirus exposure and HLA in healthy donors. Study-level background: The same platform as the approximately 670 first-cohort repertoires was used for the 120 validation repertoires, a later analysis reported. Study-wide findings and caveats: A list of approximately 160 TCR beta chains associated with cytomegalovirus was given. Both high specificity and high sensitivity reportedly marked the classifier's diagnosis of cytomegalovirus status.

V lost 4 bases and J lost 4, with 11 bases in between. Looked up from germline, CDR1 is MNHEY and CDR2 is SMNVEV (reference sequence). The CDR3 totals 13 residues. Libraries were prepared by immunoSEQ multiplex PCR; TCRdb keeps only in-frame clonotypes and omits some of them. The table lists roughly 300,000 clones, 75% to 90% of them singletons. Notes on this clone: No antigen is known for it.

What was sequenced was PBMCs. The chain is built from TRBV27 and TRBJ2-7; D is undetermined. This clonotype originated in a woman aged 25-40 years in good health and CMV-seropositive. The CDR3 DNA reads TGTGCCAGCAGTTACGGACGGAAGTACGAGCAGTACTTC. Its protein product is CASSYGRKYEQYF.